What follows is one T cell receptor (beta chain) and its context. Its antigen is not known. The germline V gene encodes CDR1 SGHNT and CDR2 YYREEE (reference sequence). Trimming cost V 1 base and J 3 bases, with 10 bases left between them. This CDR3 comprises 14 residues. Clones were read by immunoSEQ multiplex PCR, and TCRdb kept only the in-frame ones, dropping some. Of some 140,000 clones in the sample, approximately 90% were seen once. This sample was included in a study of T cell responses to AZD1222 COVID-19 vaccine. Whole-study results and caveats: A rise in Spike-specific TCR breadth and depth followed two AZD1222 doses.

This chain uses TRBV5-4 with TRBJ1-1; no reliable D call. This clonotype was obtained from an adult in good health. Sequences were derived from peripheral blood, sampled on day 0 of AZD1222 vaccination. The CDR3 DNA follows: TGTGCCAGCAGCTTGAGACTGGCGGACACTGAAGCTTTCTTT. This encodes CASSLRLADTEAFF.